A single sample gave rise to the 25 T cell receptor beta chains below, sequenced in a study of cytomegalovirus exposure and HLA in healthy donors. The study ran its PCR with 60 Vbeta and 13 Jbeta primers. The protocol was immunoSEQ multiplex PCR, while the TCRdb copy is restricted to in-frame clones and leaves out a portion. The sample lists just over 95,000 clones; about four fifths were seen once. The specimen sequenced was PBMCs. These receptors were taken from a middle-aged woman in good health and CMV-seronegative.

The CDR3 is CASSVDGGLSTGELFF. The DNA for the CDR3 is TGTGCCAGCAGCGTAGATGGGGGCCTTTCCACCGGGGAGCTGTTTTTT. This rearrangement joins TRBV9 to TRBJ2-2, with D tentatively TRBD1 (6 bases). Germline loops: CDR1 SGDLS, CDR2 YYNGEE. CDR3 size: 16 residues. Trimming shortened V by 0 bases and J by 4 bases, and 13 bases separated the two germline ends.

This chain joins TRBV5-4 and TRBJ1-4, with D unclear. Trimming took off 2 bases at V and 7 bases at J, with 12 bases between the two ends. CDR3 size: 14 residues. CDR1 SGHNT and CDR2 YYREEE come from the germline V gene (reference sequence). DNA of the CDR3: TGTGCCAGCAGCTTTAATAGATCTCCTGAAAAACTGTTTTTT. Encoded protein: CASSFNRSPEKLFF.

This chain links TRBV9 with TRBJ1-1; 7 bases map to TRBD1. After removal of 2 bases from V and 0 bases from J, the junction contained 10 bases not matched to a gene. The germline V gene encodes CDR1 SGDLS and CDR2 YYNGEE. The CDR3 is 17 residues long. This chain's CDR3 is CASSVTGTANMNTEAFF. The CDR3, as DNA: TGTGCCAGCAGCGTGACCGGGACAGCAAACATGAACACTGAAGCTTTCTTT.

This clone was seen only once. This chain joins TRBV7-9 and TRBJ2-7, with D possibly being TRBD2 (5 bases). CDR1 SEHNR and CDR2 FQNEAQ come from the germline V gene (reference sequence). V lost 2 bases, J lost 2 bases, and 7 bases lay in between. The CDR3 is 13 amino acids. The CDR3 reads CASSLRGTYEQYF. CDR3 coding DNA: TGTGCCAGCAGCTTAAGAGGGACCTACGAGCAGTACTTC.

The chain uses TRBV19 and TRBJ1-5; D is unclear. Germline CDR1 reads LNHDA; CDR2 reads SQIVND (reference sequence). The CDR3 loop spans 15 amino acids. Trimming removed 2 bases from V and 3 bases from J, with 11 bases in between. CDR3 sequence (DNA): TGTGCCAGTAGTATATGGGAGGCGGACAATCAGCCCCAGCATTTT. Translation: CASSIWEADNQPQHF.

This clone was seen a single time. The CDR3 coding sequence is TGCGCCAGCAGCCCGGGGGGAAGTCGGAACACCGGGGAGCTGTTTTTT. Its protein is CASSPGGSRNTGELFF. The genes are TRBV4-3 and TRBJ2-2; 7 bases agree with TRBD2. Germline assignment: CDR1 LGHNA and CDR2 YSLEER. The CDR3 consists of 16 residues. The junction had 6 bases not matched to a gene; V was cut back by 4 bases and J by 1 base.

This clone came up many times. This sequence joins TRBV4-3 and TRBJ2-7; D might be TRBD2 (7 bases). The CDR3 has 15 amino acids. The germline CDR1 and CDR2 sequences are LGHNA and YSLEER. V lost 3 bases to trimming and J lost 2 bases, with 14 bases between them. The chain's CDR3 is CASSQSREGAYEQYF. For the CDR3, the DNA is TGCGCCAGCAGCCAGTCGAGGGAGGGGGCCTACGAGCAGTACTTC.

The gene calls are TRBV5-1 and TRBJ1-1; 8 bases are shared with TRBD1. Unmatched junction bases numbered 10, after V lost 7 bases and J lost 5 bases. CDR3 size: 14 residues. Germline loops: CDR1 SGHRS, CDR2 YFSETQ. The CDR3 spells CASQAGRGQTEAFF. DNA for the CDR3: TGCGCCAGCCAGGCTGGCAGGGGGCAAACTGAAGCTTTCTTT.

The rearrangement links TRBV15 to TRBJ2-2, with a tentative D call TRBD1 (5 bases). Germline loops: CDR1 LNHNV, CDR2 YYDKDF (reference sequence). V lost 0 bases and J lost 5, with 10 bases in between. The CDR3 sequence is 15 residues long. The CDR3 DNA sequence: TGTGCCACCAGCAGAGATAGGGGCTCGACCGGGGAGCTGTTTTTT. It encodes CATSRDRGSTGELFF.

V is TRBV6-4 and J is TRBJ1-5; 11 positions agree with TRBD1. The CDR3 runs to 15 residues. The ends lost 3 bases at V and 5 bases at J; junction bases unmatched: 3. The germline V gene has CDR1 MRHNA and CDR2 SNTAGT. CDR3 sequence: CASSEGQGAHQPQHF. CDR3 DNA: TGTGCCAGCAGTGAAGGACAGGGGGCCCATCAGCCCCAGCATTTT.

This clone has just one count. The chain is built from TRBV5-1 and TRBJ1-2; 7 bases are shared with TRBD1. The CDR3 is 10 residues long. Germline V lookup: CDR1 SGHRS, CDR2 YFSETQ. V was pared by 7 bases and J by 10 bases, with 4 bases of the junction left unmatched. The CDR3 coding sequence is TGCGCCAGCGGAGGACAGGACTACACCTTC. Residues: CASGGQDYTF.

The chain joins TRBV6-4 to TRBJ1-5; possible D gene TRBD1, 5 bases. The CDR3 extends over 17 amino acids. Germline lookup yields CDR1 MRHNA and CDR2 SNTAGT. V lost 4 bases and J 0 bases, leaving 16 bases between the germline ends. CDR3 sequence (DNA): TGTGCCAGCAGTGGCTCAGGCCACAGGAATAGCAATCAGCCCCAGCATTTT. This gives the protein CASSGSGHRNSNQPQHF.

The chain recombines TRBV9 with TRBJ1-1; D is possibly TRBD1 (5 bases). The V end lost 7 bases, the J end lost 6 bases, and 13 bases lay between the germline ends. The length of the CDR3 is 12 residues. Germline CDR1 and CDR2: SGDLS and YYNGEE. The CDR3 coding sequence is TGTGCCAGCGGGGGGATACACGCTGAAGCTTTCTTT. Protein product: CASGGIHAEAFF.

The gene calls are TRBV5-1 and TRBJ2-5, with TRBD2 identical over 7 bases. V gave up 4 bases and J gave up 1 base; unmatched junction bases: 10. The CDR3 totals 16 residues. The germline gives CDR1 SGHRS, CDR2 YFSETQ. The CDR3 DNA sequence: TGCGCCAGCAGCACCCGGTGGGAGGGCCTCCAAGAGACCCAGTACTTC. Protein product: CASSTRWEGLQETQYF.

This clone was counted only a few times. This chain connects TRBV10-2 to TRBJ1-2; no clear D. V gave up 4 bases and J gave up 4 bases, with 10 bases separating them. This CDR3 region has 13 residues. Germline CDR1 reads WSHSY; CDR2 reads SAAADI. CDR3 amino acids: CASSGQEFYGYTF. The CDR3 DNA sequence: TGCGCCAGCAGTGGTCAGGAATTCTATGGCTACACCTTC.

The chain couples TRBV6-5 to TRBJ1-2; tentative D call: TRBD1 (6 bases). V was trimmed by 6 bases and J by 5 bases, leaving 19 bases between them. CDR1 and CDR2 from the germline V gene are MNHEY and SVGAGI. This CDR3 comprises 15 residues. The CDR3 region has the DNA TGTGCCAGCAGGGGGACATCCGAGGCGGTTTATGGCTACACCTTC. Amino acids: CASRGTSEAVYGYTF.

The genes are TRBV7-9 and TRBJ1-5; no definite D call. Trimming took 4 bases from V and 5 from J, leaving 9 bases between them. Germline lookup yields CDR1 SEHNR and CDR2 FQNEAQ (reference sequence). The CDR3 loop spans 13 amino acids. The CDR3 sequence: CASSSGRYQPQHF. The CDR3 coding sequence is TGTGCCAGCAGCTCGGGTCGTTATCAGCCCCAGCATTTT.

The chain is built from TRBV14 and TRBJ2-5; a weak D match, TRBD1 (5 bases). The germline V gene has CDR1 SGHDN and CDR2 FVKESK. V was pared by 0 bases and J by 0 bases, with 17 bases between. The CDR3 length is 18 residues. CDR3 bases: TGTGCCAGCAGCCAAGATTACTGGGCAGGGAAGGACCAAGAGACCCAGTACTTC. Translation: CASSQDYWAGKDQETQYF.

The V call is TRBV6-1, the J call TRBJ2-7, with 8 bases identical to TRBD1. CDR1 MNHNS and CDR2 SASEGT come from the germline V gene. J lost 3 bases, V lost 6 bases, and 7 bases had no gene match. CDR3 length: 14 residues. This CDR3 reads CASRGQVKNYEQYV. Written as DNA, the CDR3 is TGTGCCAGCAGGGGACAGGTGAAAAACTACGAGCAGTACGTC.

The chain links TRBV18 to TRBJ1-4, with 7 bases that match TRBD1. This CDR3 contains 16 residues. V dropped 3 bases and J dropped 4; count of bases not matched to a gene: 8. Germline CDR1 reads KGHSH; CDR2 reads LQKENI. This chain's CDR3 is CASSPRMGQLNEKLFF. CDR3 nucleotides: TGTGCCAGCTCACCCCGGATGGGACAGCTTAATGAAAAACTGTTTTTT.

J is TRBJ2-1 and V is TRBV13; D is undetermined. The V end lost 1 base, the J end lost 0 bases, and 7 bases lay between the germline ends. Germline values: CDR1 PRHDT, CDR2 FYEKMQ (reference sequence). The CDR3 contains 15 residues. In DNA form, the CDR3 reads TGTGCCAGCAGCTTAGCACAGCCCTCCTACAATGAGCAGTTCTTC. Its protein product is CASSLAQPSYNEQFF.

The genes are TRBV6-6 and TRBJ2-2; 8 nucleotides line up with TRBD1. The germline V gene has CDR1 MNHNY and CDR2 SVGAGI (reference sequence). J lost 3 bases, V lost 10 bases, and 7 bases had no gene match. The CDR3 has 14 amino acids. CDR3: CATTGQDYTGELFF. CDR3 nucleotide sequence: TGTGCCACCACGGGACAGGACTACACCGGGGAGCTGTTTTTT.

This clone has only a few counts. The V and J genes are TRBV11-3 and TRBJ1-1; the D gene is possibly TRBD1 (6 bases). Germline V lookup: CDR1 SGHNT, CDR2 YENEEA. This CDR3 has 14 residues. V lost 5 bases and J lost 3, with 13 bases in between. The CDR3 loop reads CASSLRGRDTEAFF. For the CDR3, the DNA is TGTGCCAGCAGCCTGAGGGGGAGGGACACTGAAGCTTTCTTT.

V is TRBV18 and J is TRBJ1-1; no reliable D call. This CDR3 spans 13 amino acids. Germline CDR1 is KGHSH and CDR2 is LQKENI. Trimming shortened V by 2 bases and J by 11 bases, and 15 bases separated the two germline ends. The chain's CDR3 is CASSPNREGYAFF. The DNA for the CDR3 is TGTGCCAGCTCACCAAACCGGGAAGGTTACGCTTTCTTT.

Worth noting for this clone: Germline and junction disagree at one end, which may indicate a read error. CDR3 in amino acids: CASSYYEGTGELFF. The CDR3 DNA reads TGTGCCAGCAGCTACTACGAGGGCACCGGGGAGCTGTTTTTT. This chain joins TRBV6-5 and TRBJ2-2; D might be TRBD2 (5 bases). Germline-derived CDR1 and CDR2 are MNHEY and SVGAGI. The CDR3 length is 14 residues.